A selection of T cell receptor beta chains follows, all from one sample in a study of T cell responses to AZD1222 COVID-19 vaccine. The repertoire was sequenced with immunoSEQ multiplex PCR; TCRdb's copy has only in-frame clones and lacks some. Of some 96,000 clones in the sample, about nine tenths are singletons; the top ten hold about 16%. The sample in question was peripheral blood, obtained 28 days after the second AZD1222 dose. All receptors come from an adult who received the AZD1222 COVID-19 vaccine. Each CDR3 is given with its conserved first and last residue. The D gene is left open where the match is weak. Not every row has a clone size; where given, it reads once, few, many or a size class.

V	size	J	length	D	DNA	CDR3
TRBV19	-	TRBJ1-1	14	TRBD1	TGTGCCAGTAGTTCCCCACAGGGGGCGCGTAAAGCTTTCTTT	CASSSPQGARKAFF
TRBV15	-	TRBJ2-2	14	-	TGTGCCACCAGCAGAGAAGGGTTCGGCGGGGAGCTGTTTTTT	CATSREGFGGELFF
TRBV4-1	-	TRBJ2-7	15	TRBD1	TGCGCCAGCAGCCAACAGGGACAGGGGGTTTACGAGCAGTACTTC	CASSQQGQGVYEQYF
TRBV5-1	-	TRBJ1-3	16	TRBD1	TGCGCCAGCGCAGGGACAGCAGGAATCTCTGGAAACACCATATATTTT	CASAGTAGISGNTIYF
TRBV4-1	-	TRBJ1-5	14	TRBD1	TGCGCCAGCAGCCTGGACAGGGGAAATCAGCCCCAGCATTTT	CASSLDRGNQPQHF
TRBV5-1	once	TRBJ1-1	14	TRBD1	TGCGCCAGCAGCTTGGTCGCAGGGGGTACTGAAGCTTTCTTT	CASSLVAGGTEAFF
TRBV6-5	-	TRBJ2-3	15	TRBD1	TGTGCCAGCAGTAGCGCGGGACAGGGGACAGATACGCAGTATTTT	CASSSAGQGTDTQYF
TRBV12-3/TRBV12-4	-	TRBJ1-2	13	-	TGTGCCAGCAGGCCCGCAGGGGTTTATGGCTACACCTTC	CASRPAGVYGYTF
TRBV5-1	-	TRBJ2-1	15	TRBD1	TGCGCCAGCAGCCCAGGGGGCATCTCCTACAATGAGCAGTTCTTC	CASSPGGISYNEQFF
TRBV5-1	-	TRBJ2-3	13	-	TGCGCCAGCAGCTTCGGGCCTGTCGATACGCAGTATTTT	CASSFGPVDTQYF
TRBV2	-	TRBJ2-7	13	-	TGTGCCAGCAGTGAAGGCAGGTTCTACGAGCAGTACTTC	CASSEGRFYEQYF
TRBV24-1	-	TRBJ1-5	14	TRBD1	TGTGCCACCAGATCGACAGGGTCAGGTCAGCCCCAGCATTTT	CATRSTGSGQPQHF
TRBV6-2/TRBV6-3	-	TRBJ2-7	21	-	TGTGCCAGCAGTTACGCTGGCCGCTCTGGGCTACGAGCACCGAGTGGCTACGAGCAGTACTTC	CASSYAGRSGLRAPSGYEQYF
TRBV11-2	-	TRBJ2-6	18	TRBD1	TGTGCCAGCAGCCCCAGGACAGGGGGAGTCGCTGGGGCCAACGTCCTGACTTTC	CASSPRTGGVAGANVLTF
TRBV5-1	once	TRBJ2-2	14	-	TGCGCCAGCGGCGAAGGAGAGAACACCGGGGAGCTGTTTTTT	CASGEGENTGELFF
TRBV6-5	-	TRBJ1-2	13	-	TGTGCCAGCGCCGACAGGCATAACTATGGCTACACCTTC	CASADRHNYGYTF
TRBV28	-	TRBJ1-2	13	-	TGTGCCAGCAGTGTAACAAGGACATATGGCTACACCTTC	CASSVTRTYGYTF
TRBV29-1	-	TRBJ1-4	12	-	TGCAGCGTGGGAGGGACGGGAGAAAAACTGTTTTTT	CSVGGTGEKLFF
TRBV5-4	-	TRBJ1-2	13	-	TGTGCCAGCAGCTTGCCAAGGGGTCATGGCTACACCTTC	CASSLPRGHGYTF
TRBV18	-	TRBJ2-7	15	TRBD1	TGTGCCAGCTCACCACCTGGACAGGGGGCCTACGAGCAGTACTTC	CASSPPGQGAYEQYF
TRBV5-1	-	TRBJ2-1	14	TRBD2	TGCGCCAGCAGCTTGCGCGGGAGGGACAATGAGCAGTTCTTC	CASSLRGRDNEQFF
TRBV5-1	-	TRBJ2-1	13	-	TGCGCCAGCAGCTTGTATGAGTACAATGAGCAGTTCTTC	CASSLYEYNEQFF
TRBV30	-	TRBJ2-5	12	-	TGTGCCTGGAGTAGGGGCCGGGAGACCCAGTACTTC	CAWSRGRETQYF
TRBV12-3/TRBV12-4	few	TRBJ1-1	11	-	TGTGCCAGCAGTAGACAGTTTGAAGCTTTCTTT	CASSRQFEAFF
TRBV19	-	TRBJ2-1	14	TRBD2	TGTGCCACTTCGGGGACTAGCGGAAACAATGAGCAGTTCTTC	CATSGTSGNNEQFF
TRBV5-1	-	TRBJ1-1	17	TRBD1	TGCGCCAGCAGCTTAACGTGGACAGGGGGACTGAACACTGAAGCTTTCTTT	CASSLTWTGGLNTEAFF
TRBV19	-	TRBJ2-2	16	TRBD2	TGTGCCAGTAGGCCTTGGACTAGCGGGAACACCGGGGAGCTGTTTTTT	CASRPWTSGNTGELFF
TRBV7-9	-	TRBJ2-7	14	TRBD2	TGTGCCAGCAGCCAGGGACTAGCGGGTAGCGAGCAGTACTTC	CASSQGLAGSEQYF
TRBV11-2	-	TRBJ1-3	16	-	TGTGCCAGCAGCTTATTCGGCAGGACGGCAGGAAACACCATATATTTT	CASSLFGRTAGNTIYF
TRBV18	once	TRBJ2-7	13	-	TGTGCCAGCTCACCGGGGGCTCTGGAAAGGCAGTACTTC	CASSPGALERQYF
TRBV30	once	TRBJ1-1	13	-	TGTGCCTGGAGTCCTATCCCGTGGACTGAAGCTTTCTTT	CAWSPIPWTEAFF
TRBV7-8	-	TRBJ1-2	15	TRBD1	TGTGCCAGCAGCTTGAGACAGGGGACTTACTATGGCTACACCTTC	CASSLRQGTYYGYTF
TRBV3-1/TRBV3-2	-	TRBJ1-2	14	-	TGTGCCAGCAGCCATGAGAGTCGAGCCGACGGCTACACCTTC	CASSHESRADGYTF
TRBV12-5	-	TRBJ2-3	17	-	TGTGCTAGTGGTTCGGGCCTAGCTAGCAATGGCCCAGATACGCAGTATTTT	CASGSGLASNGPDTQYF
TRBV2	-	TRBJ1-2	16	TRBD1	TGTGCCAGCAGTGAAGGTACCGGGACAGCCAGCTATGGCTACACCTTC	CASSEGTGTASYGYTF
TRBV11-2	few	TRBJ2-7	16	TRBD2	TGTGCCACCAACTACCGGGATAGCGGGGGAGCCTACGAGCAGTACTTC	CATNYRDSGGAYEQYF
TRBV4-2	-	TRBJ2-7	17	TRBD1	TGTGCCAGCAGCCAAGGCCATTCCGGGACAGGGGTCTACGAGCAGTACTTC	CASSQGHSGTGVYEQYF
TRBV19	-	TRBJ1-2	13	-	TGTGCCAGTAGTATAGACGGACAGTGGGGCTACACCTTC	CASSIDGQWGYTF
TRBV6-5	once	TRBJ1-1	14	-	TGTGCCAGCAGGTGGGAGGGCATGAACACTGAAGCTTTCTTT	CASRWEGMNTEAFF
TRBV15	-	TRBJ2-7	15	-	TGTGCCACCAGCAGAGATCGCTCGGGGGCGAGGGAGCAGTACTTC	CATSRDRSGAREQYF
TRBV27	-	TRBJ1-1	14	-	TGTGCCAGCAGTTCCCTGGGGGCTTACACTGAAGCTTTCTTT	CASSSLGAYTEAFF
TRBV19	few	TRBJ2-7	13	TRBD2	TGTGCCAGTAGGGGACTAGCGGGAGAGGGGCAGTACTTC	CASRGLAGEGQYF
TRBV7-2	once	TRBJ1-4	13	-	TGTGCCAGCAGCTTACTCAGGGGAGGAAAACTGTTTTTT	CASSLLRGGKLFF
TRBV6-4	medium-sized	TRBJ1-5	17	-	TGTGCCAGCAGTGACCCCCTCCGGGGCGTTGGCAATCAGCCCCAGCATTTT	CASSDPLRGVGNQPQHF
TRBV28	-	TRBJ2-1	15	TRBD1	TGTGCCAGCAGCCCGTTGGGACAGGGGACGAATGAGCAGTTCTTC	CASSPLGQGTNEQFF
TRBV9	-	TRBJ1-2	16	-	TGTGCCAGCAGCCCGGAAGGAGGGGGGCGAGGGGATGGCTACACCTTC	CASSPEGGGRGDGYTF
TRBV18	-	TRBJ1-2	18	TRBD1	TGTGCCAGCTCACCCACCTTTCCGACAGGGGGCGACTACTATGGCTACACCTTC	CASSPTFPTGGDYYGYTF